Below are 7 T cell receptor beta chains sequenced from a single sample in a study of PD-1 blockade in classical Hodgkin lymphoma. Every patient had relapsed following autologous stem cell transplantation, and cohorts differed in brentuximab vedotin exposure. Sequencing was performed with immunoSEQ multiplex PCR; in TCRdb, only in-frame clones are kept and a portion is missing. The sample lists about 15,000 clones; roughly 60% were seen once. Sequencing used peripheral blood mononuclear cells (PBMCs), obtained before the second cycle of nivolumab. The receptors here all came from a human donor with classical Hodgkin lymphoma.

J is TRBJ2-5 and V is TRBV9, with D perhaps matching TRBD2 (6 bases). The V and J ends lost 3 bases and 1 base respectively, with 13 bases between them. The CDR3 has 15 residues. CDR1 and CDR2 from the germline V gene are SGDLS and YYNGEE. CDR3 sequence: CASSASGTSQETQYF. The CDR3 DNA follows: TGTGCCAGCAGCGCCTCCGGGACTTCCCAAGAGACCCAGTACTTC.

A single count supports this clone. Written as DNA, the CDR3 is TGCGCCAGCAGCACCGGGGACAACTACTACGAGCAGTACTTC. Its translation: CASSTGDNYYEQYF. The V and J genes are TRBV5-1 and TRBJ2-7, with TRBD1 as a possible D gene (6 bases). The CDR3 covers 14 residues. V was shortened by 4 bases and J by 3 bases, with 14 bases between the two germline ends. CDR1 and CDR2 (germline): SGHRS, YFSETQ.

The chain has TRBV28 and TRBJ2-2, with 11 bases that match TRBD1. The junction had 4 bases not matched to a gene; V was cut back by 4 bases and J by 3 bases. The CDR3 spans 16 residues. Germline V gene sequence: CDR1 MDHEN, CDR2 SYDVKM. CDR3 coding DNA: TGTGCCAGCAGTTCCTGGACAGGGGGCGACACCGGGGAGCTGTTTTTT. This encodes CASSSWTGGDTGELFF.

This clone was found a few times. This CDR3 reads CASSIDDLAGVGNEQFF. The CDR3 DNA is TGTGCCAGTAGTATAGATGATCTAGCGGGAGTTGGGAATGAGCAGTTCTTC. V gene TRBV19 combines with J gene TRBJ2-1; 10 positions match TRBD2. J lost 7 bases, V lost 0 bases, and 9 bases had no gene match. Looked up from germline, CDR1 is LNHDA and CDR2 is SQIVND (reference sequence). This CDR3 is built from 17 residues.

The chain recombines TRBV7-9 with TRBJ1-1; D remains unclear. The V end lost 4 bases, the J end lost 3 bases, and 18 bases lay between the germline ends. Germline-derived CDR1 and CDR2 are SEHNR and FQNEAQ (reference sequence). The CDR3 totals 16 residues. The CDR3 nucleotides are TGTGCCAGCAGCTCCCCCTCAGACAATCCAGACACTGAAGCTTTCTTT. The encoded protein is CASSSPSDNPDTEAFF.

The gene calls are TRBV10-2 and TRBJ1-2, with TRBD1 matching over 8 bases. The germline CDR1 and CDR2 sequences are WSHSY and SAAADI. V shed 6 bases and J 8 bases; nucleotides not matched to a gene: 11. The CDR3 covers 14 residues. The CDR3 loop is CASRSGQERWGYTF. The DNA of the CDR3 is TGCGCCAGCAGGTCGGGACAGGAGCGGTGGGGCTACACCTTC.

The genes are TRBV7-8 and TRBJ2-1, with 11 bases fitting TRBD1. CDR3 size: 19 residues. The V gene's germline CDR1 is SGHVS and CDR2 FQNEAQ. J gave up 4 bases and V 5 bases, and 16 bases lay outside the gene matches. CDR3 in amino acids: CASSPTNRFGQGAYNEQFF. The CDR3 region has the DNA TGTGCCAGCAGCCCGACGAACCGATTTGGACAGGGGGCATACAATGAGCAGTTCTTC.